The 29 T cell receptor beta chains below come from one sample, sequenced in a study of cytomegalovirus exposure and HLA in healthy donors. Use of 60 Vbeta and 13 Jbeta primers characterized the PCR. TCRdb keeps only in-frame clones here, not all; method: immunoSEQ multiplex PCR. Altogether 150,000 to 200,000 clones are present, more than 75% being singletons, with the ten largest covering roughly 2.5%. The sequenced material came from PBMCs. These receptors all stem from a woman in her thirties in good health and CMV-seropositive.

The chain has TRBV11-2 and TRBJ2-3, with 7 bases identical to TRBD1. CDR1 and CDR2 from the germline V gene are SGHAT and FQNNGV. The junction had 15 bases not matched to a gene; V was cut back by 4 bases and J by 5 bases. This CDR3 region has 17 residues. The CDR3 bases are TGTGCCAGCAGCTCGTTTAGAGAGGGGGCTTTTGGAGATACGCAGTATTTT. This translates into CASSSFREGAFGDTQYF.

J is TRBJ1-2 and V is TRBV19; 7 bases match TRBD1. From germline, CDR1 is LNHDA and CDR2 SQIVND (reference sequence). J lost 3 bases, V lost 4 bases, and 11 bases had no gene match. The CDR3 spans 16 residues. The DNA of the CDR3 is TGTGCCAGTAGTACGGGGGGGACAGTTCTGTACTATGGCTACACCTTC. As protein: CASSTGGTVLYYGYTF. Supplemented by reference TRBV19 and TRBJ1-2, the full variable domain reads DGGITQSPKYLFRKEGQNVTLSCEQNLNHDAMYWYRQDPGQGLRLIYYSQIVNDFQKGDIAEGYSVSREKKESFPLTVTSAQKNPTAFYLCASSTGGTVLYYGYTFGSGTRLTVV.

The CDR3 sequence is CASSPSRAGTGGPYSNQPQHF. Here the CDR3 DNA reads TGTGCCAGCAGCCCCTCACGAGCCGGGACAGGGGGCCCCTATAGCAATCAGCCCCAGCATTTT. The chain recombines TRBV4-2 with TRBJ1-5; 12 bases line up with TRBD1. Germline V lookup: CDR1 LGHNA, CDR2 YNFKEQ. Trimming removed 4 bases from V and 0 bases from J; junction bases left unmatched: 16. The CDR3 spans 21 residues.

This clone was observed once. The rearrangement uses TRBV11-2 and TRBJ2-1, with 7 positions matching TRBD2. The V segment lost 3 bases and the J segment 0 bases; nucleotides outside the gene matches: 5. Germline values: CDR1 SGHAT, CDR2 FQNNGV. This CDR3 spans 16 amino acids. CDR3 in amino acids: CASSLAGGSSYNEQFF. CDR3 DNA: TGTGCCAGCAGCTTGGCCGGGGGGAGCTCCTACAATGAGCAGTTCTTC.

This clone was counted once. The rearrangement joins TRBV19 to TRBJ2-1; 8 bases fit TRBD2. Germline V CDR1 and CDR2: LNHDA, SQIVND (reference sequence). Losses at the gene ends were 8 bases for V and 9 bases for J; bases not matched to a gene: 18. CDR3 size: 16 residues. CDR3 residues: CASLSQYSGGAGEQFF. The CDR3 DNA reads TGTGCCAGTCTCTCCCAATACTCCGGGGGGGCTGGTGAGCAGTTCTTC.

The chain joins TRBV6-5 to TRBJ2-7, with TRBD1 matching 9 bases. The CDR3 consists of 13 residues. Germline assignment: CDR1 MNHEY and CDR2 SVGAGI. V trimming: 6 bases; J trimming: 3 bases; junction bases outside the gene matches: 3. The CDR3 region is CASRPGQGYEQYF. CDR3 in DNA: TGTGCCAGCAGGCCGGGACAGGGCTACGAGCAGTACTTC.

This rearrangement joins TRBV19 to TRBJ2-7; no clear D gene. The CDR3 extends over 12 amino acids. Germline V gene sequence: CDR1 LNHDA, CDR2 SQIVND (reference sequence). V lost 3 bases to trimming and J lost 5 bases, with 8 bases between them. CDR3: CASSIYPDEQYF. The CDR3 DNA reads TGTGCCAGTAGTATTTATCCCGACGAGCAGTACTTC.

The chain combines TRBV6-1 with TRBJ2-7; 7 nucleotides align to TRBD1. V lost 4 bases to trimming and J lost 4 bases; unmatched junction nucleotides: 4. Germline lookup yields CDR1 MNHNS and CDR2 SASEGT. The CDR3 has 13 residues. The CDR3 region is CASSGDSFYEQYF. CDR3 nucleotide sequence: TGTGCCAGCAGTGGGGACAGCTTTTACGAGCAGTACTTC.

The chain combines TRBV6-6 with TRBJ2-3, with D possibly being TRBD2 (5 bases). V dropped 0 bases and J dropped 5 bases, with 12 bases sitting between them. Germline-derived CDR1 and CDR2 are MNHNY and SVGAGI (reference sequence). The CDR3 is 15 amino acids. CDR3 residues: CASSYSSGSRDTQYF. CDR3 sequence (DNA): TGTGCCAGCAGTTACTCATCGGGGAGTCGAGATACGCAGTATTTT.

This clone has a single count. The chain links TRBV10-3 to TRBJ2-1; no definite D call. V was trimmed by 0 bases and J by 2 bases, leaving 11 bases between them. The CDR3 runs 16 residues. Per the germline V gene, CDR1 is ENHRY and CDR2 is SYGVKD. For the CDR3, the DNA is TGTGCCATCAGTGAGTCCTCGGTACCTGCCTACAATGAGCAGTTCTTC. Amino acid sequence: CAISESSVPAYNEQFF.

There are a few counts of this clone. This chain joins TRBV9 and TRBJ1-6; D is unclear. Germline V CDR1 and CDR2: SGDLS, YYNGEE. V shed 0 bases and J shed 10 bases, with 11 bases lying between them. This CDR3 spans 14 amino acids. CDR3 protein: CASSVDGGESPLHF. The DNA of the CDR3 is TGTGCCAGCAGCGTAGACGGCGGGGAATCACCCCTCCACTTT.

The V and J genes are TRBV28 and TRBJ2-5; 8 nucleotides align to TRBD1. The CDR3 sequence is 17 residues long. V lost 7 bases to trimming and J lost 0 bases; unmatched junction nucleotides: 13. Germline loops: CDR1 MDHEN, CDR2 SYDVKM. CDR3 in amino acids: CASKGGAGTGDQETQYF. The CDR3 coding sequence is TGTGCCAGCAAGGGGGGAGCCGGGACAGGAGACCAAGAGACCCAGTACTTC.

This chain connects TRBV6-1 to TRBJ1-2; D is perhaps TRBD1 (6 bases). Trimming pared 1 base from V and 8 bases from J, leaving 14 bases between. There are 14 residues in the CDR3. Germline CDR1 MNHNS, CDR2 SASEGT. The CDR3 region is CASSEGQVVEGYTF. Written as DNA, the CDR3 is TGTGCCAGCAGTGAAGGACAGGTAGTGGAGGGCTACACCTTC.

The chain combines TRBV29-1 with TRBJ1-2; weak D call: TRBD1 (6 bases). The germline CDR1 and CDR2 sequences are SQVTM and ANQGSEA. The CDR3 has 13 residues. Trimming left V 7 bases short and J 2 bases short, with 14 bases between. CDR3 nucleotides: TGCAGCGCCCAGATGAGGGGGAACTATGGCTACACCTTC. It is translated as CSAQMRGNYGYTF.

V and J are TRBV30 and TRBJ1-6, with D possibly being TRBD1 (5 bases). There are 13 residues in the CDR3. Germline CDR1 reads GTSNPN; CDR2 reads SVGIG (reference sequence). V was shortened by 3 bases and J by 9 bases, with 12 bases between the two germline ends. The CDR3 loop reads CAWSTGPASPLHF. CDR3 nucleotides: TGTGCCTGGAGCACAGGTCCCGCTTCACCCCTCCACTTT.

The chain employs TRBV11-2 and TRBJ2-7; D is perhaps TRBD1 (5 bases). V dropped 2 bases and J dropped 2 bases, with 13 bases sitting between them. The CDR3 loop spans 15 amino acids. Germline CDR1 is SGHAT and CDR2 is FQNNGV. CDR3 in amino acids: CASSLSTDLPYEQYF. The CDR3 DNA is TGTGCCAGCAGCTTATCGACAGATCTCCCCTACGAGCAGTACTTC. The entire variable domain, with the rest obtained from reference TRBV11-2 and TRBJ2-7, is as follows: EAGVAQSPRYKIIEKRQSVAFWCNPISGHATLYWYQQILGQGPKLLIQFQNNGVVDDSQLPKDRFSAERLKGVDSTLKIQPAKLEDSAVYLCASSLSTDLPYEQYFGPGTRLTVT.

The V call is TRBV6-5, the J call TRBJ1-2; D is perhaps TRBD1 (6 bases). CDR1 is MNHEY, CDR2 SVGAGI, per germline. This CDR3 has 15 residues. Trimming shortened V by 0 bases and J by 8 bases, and 16 bases separated the two germline ends. The CDR3 DNA follows: TGTGCCAGCAGTTACTCGAGGACAGTCTCGGGCGGCTACACCTTC. Translated, it gives CASSYSRTVSGGYTF.

The gene calls are TRBV5-4 and TRBJ2-7, with 11 positions matching TRBD2. Germline trimming cut 4 bases from V and 3 bases from J; bases unmatched to any gene: 9. This CDR3 is 16 amino acids long. CDR1 and CDR2 (germline): SGHNT, YYREEE (reference sequence). The CDR3 DNA reads as TGTGCCAGCAGCCTCCCTAGCGGGGGGCTCGGCTACGAGCAGTACTTC. Amino acids: CASSLPSGGLGYEQYF.

This clone was seen a handful of times. The rearrangement joins TRBV6-1 to TRBJ2-2, with 7 bases fitting TRBD2. J gave up 5 bases and V 4 bases, and 7 bases lay outside the gene matches. Looked up from germline, CDR1 is MNHNS and CDR2 is SASEGT. This CDR3 spans 15 amino acids. The DNA of the CDR3 is TGTGCCAGCAGTGGGGGGGGAGGGGAGACCGGGGAGCTGTTTTTT. Encoded protein: CASSGGGGETGELFF.

The chain has TRBV4-1 and TRBJ2-2, with D possibly being TRBD2 (6 bases). Trimming cost V 4 bases and J 1 base, with 10 bases left between them. The V gene's germline CDR1 is MGHRA and CDR2 YSYEKL. This CDR3 spans 15 amino acids. CDR3 bases: TGCGCCAGCAGCCTCCGGGAGCTGAACACCGGGGAGCTGTTTTTT. Protein product: CASSLRELNTGELFF.

This clone has a handful of counts. The chain carries TRBV4-1 and TRBJ2-1, with TRBD2 matching 10 bases. V lost 7 bases to trimming and J lost 9 bases; unmatched junction nucleotides: 12. The CDR3 runs to 15 residues. From germline, CDR1 is MGHRA and CDR2 YSYEKL. Here the CDR3 reads CASIIEASGGGEQFF. The CDR3 region has the DNA TGCGCCAGCATCATAGAGGCTAGCGGGGGAGGTGAGCAGTTCTTC.

V is TRBV7-8 and J is TRBJ2-5, with D tentatively TRBD1 (5 bases). Between the trimmed V and J ends, which lost 5 bases and 0 bases, there was a span of 10 bases. The CDR3 sequence is 14 residues long. Germline loops: CDR1 SGHVS, CDR2 FQNEAQ. The CDR3 is CASSPGSYQETQYF. CDR3 in DNA: TGTGCCAGCAGCCCAGGGTCGTACCAAGAGACCCAGTACTTC.

In nucleotides, the CDR3 is TGTGCCAGTTACTCCTCGGGACACCCTTCCGAGCAGTACTTC. Amino acid sequence: CASYSSGHPSEQYF. This chain connects TRBV28 to TRBJ2-7, with a possible D match to TRBD1 (6 bases). V was cut by 9 bases and J by 6 bases, with 21 bases left in between. This CDR3 contains 14 residues. Germline values: CDR1 MDHEN, CDR2 SYDVKM.

The J gene is TRBJ1-1, the V gene TRBV5-5; TRBD1 might be the D (6 bases). This CDR3 is 16 amino acids long. Per the germline V gene, CDR1 is SGHKS and CDR2 is YYEKEE (reference sequence). V lost 4 bases and J lost 4, with 20 bases in between. The CDR3 DNA follows: TGTGCCAGCAGCACTCTTGGGGGGGCATTGGGCACTGAAGCTTTCTTT. It is translated as CASSTLGGALGTEAFF.

The chain links TRBV7-7 to TRBJ2-3; D possibly corresponds to TRBD2 (7 bases). The CDR3 loop spans 13 amino acids. Germline assignment: CDR1 SSHAT and CDR2 FNYEAQ (reference sequence). Between the trimmed V and J ends, which lost 5 bases and 10 bases, there was a span of 16 bases. The DNA for the CDR3 is TGTGCCAGCAGCAAGGGGGGGCAGGGAGCGCAGTATTTT. This codes for CASSKGGQGAQYF.

The chain has TRBV2 and TRBJ1-5; weak D call: TRBD1 (6 bases). The CDR3 covers 14 residues. The V gene lost 6 bases and the J gene lost 6 bases, with 15 bases spanning the gap. Looked up from germline, CDR1 is SNHLY and CDR2 is FYNNEI. The CDR3 sequence: CASRGGQGIQPQHF. DNA of the CDR3: TGTGCCAGCAGGGGGGGGCAGGGGATTCAGCCCCAGCATTTT.

This CDR3 is CASTDSSYGYTF. The CDR3 nucleotides read TGTGCCAGCACGGACAGCTCCTATGGCTACACCTTC. V and J are TRBV5-6 and TRBJ1-2; D is possibly TRBD1 (6 bases). Trimming took off 6 bases at V and 4 bases at J, with 10 bases between the two ends. The CDR3 covers 12 residues. Per germline, CDR1 SGHDT and CDR2 YYEEEE. The whole variable domain, filled in from reference TRBV5-6 and TRBJ1-2, reads DAGVTQSPTHLIKTRGQQVTLRCSPKSGHDTVSWYQQALGQGPQFIFQYYEEEERQRGNFPDRFSGHQFPNYSSELNVNALLLGDSALYLCASTDSSYGYTFGSGTRLTVV.

The chain recombines TRBV9 with TRBJ1-2; a possible D gene is TRBD1 (6 bases). Germline V gene data show CDR1 as SGDLS and CDR2 as YYNGEE. The length of the CDR3 is 12 residues. The V end was cut by 3 bases, the J end by 7 bases, with 10 bases between. The CDR3 DNA follows: TGTGCCAGCAGCGATACCAGGGGTGGCTACACCTTC. Translated, it gives CASSDTRGGYTF.

CDR3 loop: CSVANTGETQYF. For the CDR3, the DNA is TGCAGCGTCGCTAACACGGGGGAGACCCAGTACTTC. The chain combines TRBV29-1 with TRBJ2-5; tentative D call: TRBD2 (5 bases). V was pared by 6 bases and J by 5 bases, with 13 bases between. Germline V gene data show CDR1 as SQVTM and CDR2 as ANQGSEA. The CDR3 consists of 12 residues.